The T cell receptor beta chain under discussion was sequenced for a study of vaccination and CD4 T cells after COVID-19. Sequenced with the Oncomine TCR Beta short-read assay was DNA taken from cultured CD4+ T cells. TCRdb redid the calling of the PCR reads with MiXCR, one entry per CDR3 protein. The sample holds over 9,000 distinct CDR3 sequences, approximately 24% seen once. As to treatment: approximately 10-day PBMC culture with coronavirus spike peptide pools or control peptides (ViraFEST assay). This CDR3 is 14 amino acids long. Germline V gene lookup returns CDR1 MDHEN and CDR2 SYDVKM. Trimming took 7 bases from V and 1 from J, leaving 13 bases between them. A few counts support this clonotype. Its antigen is as yet unknown.

The source material was CD4+ T cells from blood, cultured in vitro, sampled after SARS-CoV-2 vaccination. The rearrangement links TRBV28 to TRBJ1-1; D is unresolved. This TCR came from a human donor who had recovered from COVID-19. CDR3 coding DNA: TGTGCCAGCACCCCACCCACAAGGAACACTGAAGCTTTCTTT. It yields the protein CASTPPTRNTEAFF.